This record covers a single TCR beta chain. The clone's antigen remains unknown. No qualities accompany the bases; no much larger clone lies one base away. Collaborating institutions collected whole blood in K2EDTA tubes following their own protocols. For TCRbeta analysis, collaborator samples were shipped as frozen whole blood, as isolated PBMCs, or as DNA extracted from either sample type. These data are taken from a study of blood T cell repertoires in COVID-19 (dated by TCRdb to the early 2020s). Turning to the overall study: Collaborator samples came from the United States, Italy and Spain and covered acute and convalescent phases of COVID-19. The material from the prospective study consisted of cDNA or gDNA derived from T cells, B-cell-depleted T cells, or PBMCs. A freely available public database, intended as a resource for researchers studying the immune response to SARS-CoV-2, is where the repertoires were released. The samples were drawn from the first 160 participants of the ongoing ImmuneRACE study and from about 1,200 subjects provided by 6 global collaborators. Deeply sampled blood TCRbeta repertoires from subjects exposed to, actively infected with, or recovered from COVID-19 were included in the dataset. Where available, HLA class I and class II types were obtained from metadata supplied by the sample provider rather than from assay-based typing. Sample metadata almost always included a de-identified subject ID, COVID-19 status, age in years and sex.

TCRbeta CDR3 regions were amplified from genomic DNA by means of the immunoSEQ Assay, a bias-controlled multiplex PCR. For the original study's pipeline: The number of nucleated cells in each sample was estimated from the amplification of reference gene primers within the assay. To quantify the absolute abundance of each unique TCRbeta CDR3 rearrangement, sequence reads were collapsed and filtered. For each sample, productive Simpson clonality was calculated as the square root of Simpson's diversity index across productive rearrangements. TCRdb re-hosts the immuneACCESS table, in-frame sequences only. Its copies lack some clones; in the studies checked, an unresolved V gene accounts for under half of them, and the cause for the rest is not known. That table furnishes V, J and clone size, whereas the DNA furnished D and trimming. The sample records hundreds of thousands of clones, 85% of which are singletons. The ten top clones hold roughly 3.6% of the sample.

Findings and caveats that apply to the study as a whole: The quantity of clinical and demographic metadata differed by source and by participant and was supplied without curation.

Sequences SGDLS (CDR1) and YYNGEE (CDR2) are obtained from the germline V gene. The junction carries 5 bases between V and J, which are trimmed by 2 bases and 0 bases respectively. Taken from cysteine to phenylalanine, the CDR3 has 14 residues. Of the read, only the CDR3 DNA is kept; its 42 bases are in frame from base 1. Recombination connected TRBV9 to TRBJ1-4, with an unclear D gene assignment. The sequence was collected from a woman aged 18-29 years with acute or convalescent COVID-19. Input material: peripheral blood. The encoded CDR3 is CASSVSATNEKLFF. The DNA is as follows: TGTGCCAGCAGCGTCTCCGCAACTAATGAAAAACTGTTTTTT.